The 26 T cell receptor beta chains presented below share a single source sample, sequenced in a study of blood T cell repertoires in COVID-19. Measured with immunoSEQ multiplex PCR; TCRdb has only the in-frame clones, and not every one. This sample has roughly 160,000 clones, with approximately 88% found just once. Specimen: peripheral blood. The receptors stem from a woman aged 55-69 years with acute or convalescent COVID-19.

This sequence joins TRBV27 and TRBJ1-6, with D perhaps TRBD1 (6 bases). Germline CDR1 reads MNHEY; CDR2 reads SMNVEV (reference sequence). The CDR3 is 15 residues long. Between the trimmed V and J ends, which lost 6 bases and 3 bases, there was a span of 12 bases. The CDR3 nucleotides are TGTGCCAGCAGACCCGGGACATACTATAATTCACCCCTCCACTTT. As protein: CASRPGTYYNSPLHF.

This clone was counted only a few times. The rearrangement uses TRBV1 and TRBJ1-1. TRBV1 is given as a pseudogene. The CDR3 length is 15 residues. CDR3 in amino acids: CTSSQAIRRRSEAFF. As DNA, the CDR3 is TGCACCAGCAGCCAAGCGATCCGGCGGCGGAGTGAAGCTTTCTTT.

This chain links TRBV5-1 with TRBJ1-2, with 7 bases that match TRBD1. The CDR3 totals 13 residues. V was clipped by 1 base and J by 5 bases; unmatched bases: 2. From germline, CDR1 is SGHRS and CDR2 YFSETQ. CDR3: CASSLTGEYGYTF. The CDR3 DNA reads TGCGCCAGCAGCTTGACAGGGGAATATGGCTACACCTTC.

The rearrangement joins TRBV5-1 to TRBJ1-4; possibly TRBD1 for D (6 bases). CDR1 and CDR2 from the germline V gene are SGHRS and YFSETQ. V was cut by 1 base and J by 2 bases, with 9 bases left in between. The CDR3 contains 15 residues. Here the CDR3 DNA reads TGCGCCAGCAGCTTGAGCGGGGGCACTAATGAAAAACTGTTTTTT. Amino acids: CASSLSGGTNEKLFF. The full variable domain, in which reference TRBV5-1 and TRBJ1-4 provide the parts outside the CDR3, is KAGVTQTPRYLIKTRGQQVTLSCSPISGHRSVSWYQQTPGQGLQFLFEYFSETQRNKGNFPGRFSGRQFSNSRSEMNVSTLELGDSALYLCASSLSGGTNEKLFFGSGTQLSVL.

The CDR3 region has the DNA TGTGCCAGCAGCCAAGATGCGCCGGGGTTTGGCTACACCTTC. This encodes CASSQDAPGFGYTF. The rearrangement joins TRBV14 to TRBJ1-2, with D unclear. This CDR3 contains 14 residues. Germline V gene data show CDR1 as SGHDN and CDR2 as FVKESK. V lost 0 bases and J lost 7, with 12 bases in between.

The V and J genes are TRBV25-1 and TRBJ2-7, with TRBD1 matching 7 bases. This CDR3 region has 16 residues. CDR1 is MGHDK and CDR2 is SYGVNS in the germline V gene. V shed 3 bases and J 5 bases; nucleotides not matched to a gene: 13. The CDR3 here is CASSDPNRGIFDEQYF. The CDR3 DNA reads TGTGCCAGCAGTGACCCCAACAGGGGAATTTTTGACGAGCAGTACTTC.

The J gene is TRBJ1-5, the V gene TRBV2; tentatively, D is TRBD1 (5 bases). This CDR3 is built from 16 residues. Trimming took 7 bases from V and 4 from J, leaving 20 bases between them. Germline V gives CDR1 SNHLY, CDR2 FYNNEI. CDR3 residues: CASTLPAKGINQPQHF. CDR3 in DNA: TGTGCCAGCACCCTTCCGGCCAAGGGGATTAATCAGCCCCAGCATTTT.

This rearrangement joins TRBV7-2 to TRBJ2-3, with D perhaps matching TRBD2 (5 bases). The CDR3 is 15 amino acids. Trimming stripped 5 bases from V and 2 bases from J, with 14 bases between. Germline CDR1 SGHTA, CDR2 FQGNSA. The CDR3 sequence: CASSPFERITDTQYF. Here the CDR3 DNA reads TGTGCCAGCAGCCCCTTCGAGCGGATCACAGATACGCAGTATTTT.

This clone was recorded a few times. This chain connects TRBV25-1 to TRBJ1-3; D uncertain. V lost 1 base to trimming and J lost 9 bases, with 10 bases between them. This CDR3 spans 13 amino acids. Germline V CDR1 and CDR2: MGHDK, SYGVNS. The CDR3 sequence is CASSELQVGTIYF. The CDR3 nucleotides read TGTGCCAGCAGTGAATTGCAGGTCGGCACCATATATTTT.

J is TRBJ2-1 and V is TRBV5-1; 11 bases line up with TRBD2. Germline V gene sequence: CDR1 SGHRS, CDR2 YFSETQ. V lost 2 bases and J lost 12; bases outside the gene matches: 10. This CDR3 contains 15 residues. CDR3 loop: CASSFEPSGGIGQFF. DNA for the CDR3: TGCGCCAGCAGCTTCGAGCCTAGCGGGGGGATTGGGCAGTTCTTC.

The CDR3: CASRLRTGTPYEQYF. The DNA for the CDR3 is TGTGCCAGCAGGTTGCGGACAGGGACCCCCTACGAGCAGTACTTC. The genes are TRBV7-2 and TRBJ2-7; 8 bases are shared with TRBD1. Germline V gene data show CDR1 as SGHTA and CDR2 as FQGNSA. CDR3 length: 15 residues. The V and J ends lost 6 bases and 2 bases, in that order; junction bases with no gene match: 9.

The V and J genes are TRBV19 and TRBJ1-4, with unresolved D. CDR3 length: 16 amino acids. Trimming removed 8 bases from V and 0 bases from J, with 16 bases in between. Germline CDR1 LNHDA, CDR2 SQIVND (reference sequence). The CDR3 nucleotides are TGTGCCAGTCGGGCGCAGCGGGCTGCAACTAATGAAAAACTGTTTTTT. It encodes CASRAQRAATNEKLFF.

The chain links TRBV5-1 to TRBJ2-5, with D possibly being TRBD1 (5 bases). V shed 1 base and J shed 4 bases, with 8 bases lying between them. In germline, CDR1 is SGHRS, CDR2 YFSETQ. The CDR3 runs to 13 residues. The CDR3 sequence is CASSLLGVETQYF. The CDR3 nucleotides are TGCGCCAGCAGCTTGTTAGGGGTAGAGACCCAGTACTTC.

The chain employs TRBV2 and TRBJ2-1; 11 nucleotides align to TRBD2. J lost 8 bases, V lost 6 bases, and 9 bases had no gene match. The CDR3 length is 15 residues. Germline-derived CDR1 and CDR2 are SNHLY and FYNNEI. The CDR3 protein is CASSPGLAGGYEQFF. CDR3 sequence (DNA): TGTGCCAGCAGCCCTGGGCTAGCGGGGGGTTATGAGCAGTTCTTC. The full variable domain, in which reference TRBV2 and TRBJ2-1 provide the parts outside the CDR3, is EPEVTQTPSHQVTQMGQEVILRCVPISNHLYFYWYRQILGQKVEFLVSFYNNEISEKSEIFDDQFSVERPDGSNFTLKIRSTKLEDSAMYFCASSPGLAGGYEQFFGPGTRLTVL.

This chain links TRBV5-4 with TRBJ2-5; D perhaps matches TRBD2 (6 bases). The V end was cut by 3 bases, the J end by 5 bases, with 17 bases between. The CDR3 is 15 residues long. CDR1 and CDR2 from the germline V gene are SGHNT and YYREEE (reference sequence). The CDR3 spells CASSSSGTAHETQYF. In DNA form, the CDR3 reads TGTGCCAGCAGCTCCTCCGGGACTGCCCATGAGACCCAGTACTTC.

The rearrangement links TRBV18 to TRBJ2-3; TRBD2 might be the D (5 bases). Trimming removed 0 bases from V and 3 bases from J, with 13 bases in between. Germline V gene sequence: CDR1 KGHSH, CDR2 LQKENI. The CDR3 runs to 16 residues. CDR3 loop: CASSPPRVKVTDTQYF. DNA for the CDR3: TGTGCCAGCTCACCACCGCGGGTGAAGGTTACAGATACGCAGTATTTT.

The chain combines TRBV2 with TRBJ1-1; D call uncertain. The CDR3 spans 13 residues. V was clipped by 6 bases and J by 5 bases, with 13 bases between them. Germline V gene lookup returns CDR1 SNHLY and CDR2 FYNNEI. CDR3 DNA: TGTGCCAGCAGATTCCGCCCGGGGACTGAAGCTTTCTTT. Translated, it gives CASRFRPGTEAFF. The whole variable domain, remainder taken from reference TRBV2 and TRBJ1-1, is EPEVTQTPSHQVTQMGQEVILRCVPISNHLYFYWYRQILGQKVEFLVSFYNNEISEKSEIFDDQFSVERPDGSNFTLKIRSTKLEDSAMYFCASRFRPGTEAFFGQGTRLTVV.

This clone was seen a handful of times. The chain employs TRBV10-3 and TRBJ2-2, with D possibly TRBD2 on 6 matching bases. Germline CDR1 reads ENHRY; CDR2 reads SYGVKD. CDR3 length: 15 amino acids. The V end was cut by 5 bases, the J end by 1 base, with 11 bases between. The CDR3 sequence is CAISNRLVNTGELFF. In DNA, the CDR3 is TGTGCCATCAGTAATCGACTAGTGAACACCGGGGAGCTGTTTTTT.

The chain uses TRBV11-2 and TRBJ1-1; D is uncertain. The CDR3 consists of 14 residues. Trimming removed 5 bases at V and 5 bases at J, with 15 bases between. Germline CDR1 and CDR2: SGHAT and FQNNGV. CDR3 DNA: TGTGCCAGCAGCCCCTTTGTAGAGTTAACTGAAGCTTTCTTT. Translation gives CASSPFVELTEAFF. Complete variable domain (other parts from reference TRBV11-2 and TRBJ1-1): EAGVAQSPRYKIIEKRQSVAFWCNPISGHATLYWYQQILGQGPKLLIQFQNNGVVDDSQLPKDRFSAERLKGVDSTLKIQPAKLEDSAVYLCASSPFVELTEAFFGQGTRLTVV.

The chain is built from TRBV10-2 and TRBJ2-4; perhaps TRBD1 as D (5 bases). CDR3 length: 13 residues. Per germline, CDR1 WSHSY and CDR2 SAAADI. Trimming shortened V by 4 bases and J by 11 bases, and 15 bases separated the two germline ends. The CDR3 here is CASSGSTGPLQYF. For the CDR3, the DNA is TGCGCCAGCAGTGGATCCACAGGTCCTCTTCAGTACTTC.

The rearrangement links TRBV9 to TRBJ1-1; 7 positions agree with TRBD1. V lost 6 bases to trimming and J lost 0 bases; unmatched junction nucleotides: 5. The CDR3 totals 14 residues. Germline V CDR1 and CDR2: SGDLS, YYNGEE. The CDR3: CASTMGQMNTEAFF. The CDR3, as DNA: TGTGCCAGCACCATGGGACAGATGAACACTGAAGCTTTCTTT.

This chain uses TRBV6-5 with TRBJ1-2; D is undetermined. Trimming left V 0 bases short and J 4 bases short, with 6 bases between. There are 13 residues in the CDR3. Germline loops: CDR1 MNHEY, CDR2 SVGAGI. As DNA, the CDR3 is TGTGCCAGCAGTTACTCGCTAGGCTATGGCTACACCTTC. It translates to CASSYSLGYGYTF.

The rearrangement uses TRBV12-3 or TRBV12-4 and TRBJ2-7, with D possibly matching TRBD1 (5 bases). This CDR3 region has 13 residues. Deletions cut 3 bases from V and 3 bases from J, with 9 bases between. The CDR3 region is CASSFQDSYEQYF. DNA for the CDR3: TGTGCCAGCAGTTTCCAAGACAGCTACGAGCAGTACTTC.

This clone was found a few times. The J gene is TRBJ1-2, the V gene TRBV4-2; TRBD1 agrees at 7 bases. V dropped 1 base and J dropped 5; count of bases not matched to a gene: 10. Germline CDR1 LGHNA, CDR2 YNFKEQ. The CDR3 runs 16 residues. Here the CDR3 reads CASSQGQGGGNYGYTF. The CDR3 DNA is TGTGCCAGCAGCCAAGGACAGGGCGGGGGGAATTATGGCTACACCTTC.

This clone was seen only once. The chain couples TRBV29-1 to TRBJ1-1, with 9 positions matching TRBD1. Germline lookup yields CDR1 SQVTM and CDR2 ANQGSEA. The CDR3 has 14 residues. With 4 bases clipped from V and 1 base from J, the junction kept 4 bases outside the gene matches. In DNA form, the CDR3 reads TGCAGCGTTGCACTGGGACAGGGGAACACTGAAGCTTTCTTT. It encodes CSVALGQGNTEAFF.

The V gene is TRBV9, the J gene TRBJ1-1; possible D gene TRBD1, 5 bases. This CDR3 has 15 residues. V lost 0 bases, J lost 1 base, and 10 bases lay in between. Germline-derived CDR1 and CDR2 are SGDLS and YYNGEE. The CDR3 protein is CASSVAQGGNTEAFF. CDR3 in DNA: TGTGCCAGCAGCGTAGCCCAGGGAGGGAACACTGAAGCTTTCTTT.